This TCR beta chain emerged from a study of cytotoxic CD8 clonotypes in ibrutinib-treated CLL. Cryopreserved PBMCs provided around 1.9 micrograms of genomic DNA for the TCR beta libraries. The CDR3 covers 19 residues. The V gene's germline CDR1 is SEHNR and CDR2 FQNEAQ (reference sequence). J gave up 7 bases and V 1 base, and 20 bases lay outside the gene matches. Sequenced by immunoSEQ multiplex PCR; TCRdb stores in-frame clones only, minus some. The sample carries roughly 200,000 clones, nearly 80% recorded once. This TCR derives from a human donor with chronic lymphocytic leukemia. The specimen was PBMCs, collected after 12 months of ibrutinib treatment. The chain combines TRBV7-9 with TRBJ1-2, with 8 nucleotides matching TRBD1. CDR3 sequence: CASSLVPSPFGQGGRGYTF. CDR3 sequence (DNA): TGTGCCAGCAGCTTAGTCCCCTCTCCCTTCGGACAGGGCGGACGTGGCTACACCTTC.